The clone carrying this TCR beta chain was counted a single time. Its specificity is unknown. The data belong to a study of OX40 agonist ivuxolimab in advanced cancers. The overall study: The drug used for patients, ivuxolimab, was an agonistic anti-OX40 (CD134) antibody. Every patient in dose escalation had hepatocellular carcinoma, melanoma, renal cell or head and neck cancer. Aged 23 to 79 with a mean of roughly 63 years, they were less than 90% male. Study-wide results and caveats: The study found among the lowest clonal expansion in partial responders at 0.1-3.0 mg/kg.

Method: immunoSEQ multiplex PCR; TCRdb's copy keeps in-frame clones and lacks some. The sample has 52,000 or so clones, approximately 94% seen once; the top ten hold about 12%. Germline V lookup: CDR1 SGHVS, CDR2 FQNEAQ. The CDR3 sequence is 16 residues long. V lost 1 base and J 6 bases, leaving 18 bases between the germline ends. This receptor was identified in an adult with an advanced solid tumor such as melanoma, head and neck, liver or kidney cancer. Here the sequenced sample was CD4+ or CD8+ T cells sorted from blood, taken in a trial of the OX40 agonist ivuxolimab. V is TRBV7-8 and J is TRBJ1-2; D unclear. The DNA for the CDR3 is TGTGCCAGCAGCTTAGTTTCCTTGAGCGGAATCCATGGCTACACCTTC. Translated, it gives CASSLVSLSGIHGYTF.